This T cell receptor (beta chain) is from a study of T cells in localized non-small cell lung cancer. Assay used: immunoSEQ multiplex PCR; TCRdb lists only in-frame clones, some missing. The sample lists about 15,000 clones; approximately 85% were seen once. Study-level findings and limits: Longer overall survival accompanied higher blood T cell density. Among the tissues sampled, uninvolved adjacent lung had the highest T cell clonality, above tumor. Out of the top 100 tumor clones, a median about 57 were seen in adjacent lung.

Germline V gene lookup returns CDR1 SGHRS and CDR2 YFSETQ. J lost 6 bases, V lost 4 bases, and 6 bases had no gene match. The CDR3 sequence is 13 residues long. As regards this clone: The antigen remains undetermined.

The genes are TRBV5-1 and TRBJ1-2, with 7 bases identical to TRBD1. This receptor was taken from a woman aged 40-69 years with stage I lung adenocarcinoma. The specimen comprised peripheral blood, sampled before any cancer treatment. The CDR3 is CASSREGADGYTF. The CDR3 DNA sequence: TGCGCCAGCAGCCGGGAGGGGGCCGATGGCTACACCTTC.